These 14 T cell receptor beta chains originate from one sample sequenced in a study of shared clonotypes between healthy human individuals. Assay used: immunoSEQ multiplex PCR; TCRdb lists only in-frame clones, some missing. The top ten clones hold roughly 1.2% of a sample with about 1,800,000 clones, approximately 94% of them seen once. It was CD45RO-negative cells, positively selected for CCR7, that made up naive CD8 cells, with terminally differentiated effector memory CD45RA+ cells excluded. The sample comprised naive CD8+ T cells sorted from blood. The source of these receptors is a man aged 18 to 29 in good health.

CDR3 loop: CASSLERGSEQYF. As DNA, the CDR3 is TGTGCCAGCAGCCTCGAGAGAGGGTCGGAGCAGTACTTC. J is TRBJ2-7 and V is TRBV13; D may be TRBD2 (5 bases). The V gene's germline CDR1 is PRHDT and CDR2 FYEKMQ (reference sequence). The CDR3 runs 13 residues. V lost 5 bases, J lost 7 bases, and 15 bases lay in between. Together with reference TRBV13 and TRBJ2-7, the CDR3 gives the full variable domain: AAGVIQSPRHLIKEKRETATLKCYPIPRHDTVYWYQQGPGQDPQFLISFYEKMQSDKGSIPDRFSAQQFSDYHSELNMSSLELGDSALYFCASSLERGSEQYFGPGTRLTVT.

A remark on this clone: In the same sample, other DNA sequences code for this CDR3. The chain couples TRBV5-1 to TRBJ2-1, with 10 bases aligning to TRBD2. The germline gives CDR1 SGHRS, CDR2 YFSETQ. CDR3 size: 15 residues. After removal of 0 bases from V and 4 bases from J, the junction contained 1 base not matched to a gene. This chain's CDR3 is CASSLELAGYNEQFF. The CDR3, as DNA: TGCGCCAGCAGCTTGGAACTAGCGGGGTACAATGAGCAGTTCTTC.

Regarding this clone: The same CDR3 is also encoded by other DNA sequences in this sample. The chain joins TRBV25-1 to TRBJ2-7; D is uncertain. Germline V gene data show CDR1 as MGHDK and CDR2 as SYGVNS. V was pared by 5 bases and J by 3 bases, with 5 bases between. The CDR3 spans 11 residues. CDR3: CASSTDYEQYF. Here the CDR3 DNA reads TGTGCCAGCAGTACGGACTACGAGCAGTACTTC.

This clone was counted a single time. The chain carries TRBV6-5 and TRBJ2-1, with D possibly TRBD1 on 6 matching bases. V lost 2 bases, J lost 4 bases, and 15 bases lay in between. This CDR3 has 16 amino acids. Germline loops: CDR1 MNHEY, CDR2 SVGAGI. In DNA, the CDR3 is TGTGCCAGCAGTTACGTGCAGGGGCCTACATACAATGAGCAGTTCTTC. Its protein is CASSYVQGPTYNEQFF.

The chain couples TRBV7-2 to TRBJ2-3; 10 bases line up with TRBD2. CDR1 is SGHTA and CDR2 is FQGNSA in the germline V gene. V was clipped by 6 bases and J by 2 bases; unmatched bases: 5. The CDR3 loop spans 15 amino acids. The CDR3 DNA is TGTGCCAGCAGTCCCCTAGCGGGAGTCACAGATACGCAGTATTTT. Protein: CASSPLAGVTDTQYF. Filled out from reference TRBV7-2 and TRBJ2-3, the complete variable domain reads GAGVSQSPSNKVTEKGKDVELRCDPISGHTALYWYRQSLGQGLEFLIYFQGNSAPDKSGLPSDRFSAERTGGSVSTLTIQRTQQEDSAVYLCASSPLAGVTDTQYFGPGTRLTVL.

This chain uses TRBV27 with TRBJ1-6; unclear D gene. Trimming left V 2 bases short and J 6 bases short, with 14 bases between. CDR1 and CDR2 from the germline V gene are MNHEY and SMNVEV (reference sequence). The CDR3 covers 16 residues. CDR3 DNA: TGTGCCAGCAGTTTACTGGGCCCGATGATTAATTCACCCCTCCACTTT. It translates to CASSLLGPMINSPLHF.

The CDR3 spells CASSVSLQGIMGSNSGNTIYF. In nucleotides, the CDR3 is TGTGCCAGCAGCGTATCCCTACAGGGGATTATGGGGTCAAACTCTGGAAACACCATATATTTT. This rearrangement joins TRBV2 to TRBJ1-3, with 7 bases that match TRBD1. Trimming cost V 6 bases and J 0 bases; bases outside gene matches: 23. The CDR3 loop spans 21 amino acids. The germline gives CDR1 SNHLY, CDR2 FYNNEI. The full variable domain, with the rest looked up from reference TRBV2 and TRBJ1-3, is EPEVTQTPSHQVTQMGQEVILRCVPISNHLYFYWYRQILGQKVEFLVSFYNNEISEKSEIFDDQFSVERPDGSNFTLKIRSTKLEDSAMYFCASSVSLQGIMGSNSGNTIYFGEGSWLTVV.

V is TRBV29-1 and J is TRBJ2-1, with D possibly matching TRBD2 (6 bases). The germline V and J ends were trimmed by 0 bases and 1 base, with 19 bases remaining between them. The CDR3 spans 18 residues. Germline CDR1 reads SQVTM; CDR2 reads ANQGSEA. For the CDR3, the DNA is TGCAGCGTTGAAGATCCGATCCGAGGAGGGAGTTCCTACAATGAGCAGTTCTTC. Amino acids: CSVEDPIRGGSSYNEQFF.

J is TRBJ1-3 and V is TRBV10-3, with D possibly TRBD1 on 5 matching bases. V shed 10 bases and J shed 2 bases, with 15 bases lying between them. The CDR3 extends over 14 amino acids. Germline CDR1 and CDR2: ENHRY and SYGVKD. The CDR3 reads CASSGTATGNTIYF. Here the CDR3 DNA reads TGTGCCAGCTCCGGGACGGCCACTGGAAACACCATATATTTT.

This clone was recorded only once. The V and J genes are TRBV11-2 and TRBJ2-5; 12 bases line up with TRBD2. CDR1 is SGHAT and CDR2 is FQNNGV in the germline V gene. The V segment lost 7 bases and the J segment 6 bases; nucleotides outside the gene matches: 21. The CDR3 sequence is 19 residues long. The CDR3 nucleotides are TGTGCCAGCACCCTCCAAGGAACACCCTGGACTAGCGGGAAGAAGACCCAGTACTTC. This encodes CASTLQGTPWTSGKKTQYF.

The chain carries TRBV4-1 and TRBJ2-3; D call uncertain. Per germline, CDR1 MGHRA and CDR2 YSYEKL. Trimming pared 0 bases from V and 2 bases from J, leaving 9 bases between. The length of the CDR3 is 15 residues. The CDR3 nucleotides read TGCGCCAGCAGCCAAGACAGGACGGACACAGATACGCAGTATTTT. Residues: CASSQDRTDTDTQYF.

The chain joins TRBV30 to TRBJ2-3; D is undetermined. The length of the CDR3 is 14 residues. The ends were cut back, 0 bases at V and 0 bases at J, with 7 bases in the middle. Germline CDR1 reads GTSNPN; CDR2 reads SVGIG (reference sequence). The CDR3 bases are TGTGCCTGGAGTGTTTCGAGTAGCACAGATACGCAGTATTTT. It yields the protein CAWSVSSSTDTQYF.

The CDR3 sequence is CASRGDRGFYEQYF. The CDR3, as DNA: TGTGCCAGCAGGGGGGACAGGGGTTTCTACGAGCAGTACTTC. The chain links TRBV2 to TRBJ2-7; TRBD1 matches at 10 bases. J lost 3 bases, V lost 6 bases, and 5 bases had no gene match. The germline V gene has CDR1 SNHLY and CDR2 FYNNEI. CDR3 size: 14 residues.

The chain employs TRBV4-1 and TRBJ2-5, with unresolved D. Germline V CDR1 and CDR2: MGHRA, YSYEKL. V was clipped by 0 bases and J by 1 base, with 9 bases between them. This CDR3 contains 15 residues. CDR3 residues: CASSQEGRPQETQYF. In nucleotides, the CDR3 is TGCGCCAGCAGCCAAGAGGGCAGGCCCCAAGAGACCCAGTACTTC.